This T cell receptor (beta chain) is from a study of post-analysis software for immune sequencing data. General study findings and limits: About 5 TRBV segments appeared more often in patients than in controls, and TRBV5-6, TRBV5-1 and TRBV20-1 were among these. People with multiple sclerosis had a significantly lower normalized Chao1 diversity than controls did. F measure clustering grouped samples strongly by preparation batch.

cDNA libraries for TCR beta contained unique molecular identifiers. MiXCR, run by TCRdb on the PCR reads, gives a single entry per CDR3 protein. Of some 700,000 distinct CDR3 sequences in the sample, 55% to 60% are singletons; the top ten hold about 11%. The CDR3 covers 17 residues. CDR1 is MNHNY and CDR2 is SVGAGI in the germline V gene (reference sequence). Trimming took 2 bases from V and 8 from J, leaving 19 bases between them. Points on this clonotype: Its antigen remains unknown.

This TCR was recovered from a girl aged 2-10 years with multiple sclerosis. The chain recombines TRBV6-6 with TRBJ1-6; the D gene is possibly TRBD1 (5 bases). The sample comprised blood. The CDR3 sequence is CASSYGSLVVGDSPLHF. The CDR3 DNA reads TGTGCCAGCAGTTACGGGTCTCTTGTTGTAGGGGATTCACCCCTCCACTTT.